The sequence of this T cell receptor beta chain was determined in a study of OX40 agonist ivuxolimab in advanced cancers. Study summary: The dose-escalation cohort had hepatocellular carcinoma, melanoma, renal cell or head and neck cancer. Among those treated, three patients had partial responses, one with hepatocellular carcinoma and two with cutaneous melanoma. Broader study findings: Expanded clones were, on average, more numerous among CD8+ T cells than CD4+. Those patients achieving a partial response at 0.1-3.0 mg/kg showed among the lowest clonal expansion.

The length of the CDR3 is 15 residues. CDR1 LNHDA and CDR2 SQIVND come from the germline V gene (reference sequence). With V trimmed by 5 bases and J by 8 bases, 12 bases remained unmatched. Comments on this clone: Antigen unknown.

Profiled with immunoSEQ multiplex PCR; TCRdb holds only in-frame clones, not every one. The top ten hold 18% of the sample, which has about 61,000 clones, roughly 92% seen once. The genes are TRBV19 and TRBJ2-1; 7 bases align to TRBD2. The source is an adult with an advanced solid tumor such as melanoma, head and neck, liver or kidney cancer. Sequenced here: CD4+ or CD8+ T cells sorted from blood, sampled in a trial of the OX40 agonist ivuxolimab. In DNA, the CDR3 is TGTGCCAGTAGTCCACGACTAGAAGGGAGGGATGAGCAGTTCTTC. Translated, it gives CASSPRLEGRDEQFF.